This paragraph reports one TCR beta chain. The data stem from a study of blood T cell repertoires in COVID-19. Across the whole study: PBMCs, B-cell-depleted T cells, or T cells provided the cDNA or gDNA that made up the material.

TCRdb keeps only in-frame clones here, not all; method: immunoSEQ multiplex PCR. The sample lists approximately 81,000 clones, approximately 78% occurring once. The CDR3 sequence is 12 residues long. The germline V and J ends were trimmed by 5 bases and 3 bases, with 9 bases remaining between them. Per germline, CDR1 SGHRS and CDR2 YFSETQ. Specimen: peripheral blood. This TCR came from a human donor in a cohort sampled during active COVID-19. The chain recombines TRBV5-1 with TRBJ2-7, with unresolved D. The CDR3 reads CASSERLYEQYF. CDR3 DNA sequence: TGCGCCAGCAGTGAGCGTCTCTACGAGCAGTACTTC.